This T cell receptor (beta chain) emerged from a study of cytomegalovirus exposure and HLA in healthy donors. PCR involved 60 Vbeta and 13 Jbeta primers. TCRdb keeps only in-frame clones here, not all; method: immunoSEQ multiplex PCR. The sample includes more than 95,000 clones, around 80% of them seen just once. Germline CDR1 reads SNHLY; CDR2 reads FYNNEI. The CDR3 loop spans 16 amino acids. The chain is built from TRBV2 and TRBJ2-5; the match to TRBD1 covers 7 bases. With the DNA end fitting TRBJ2-7 better, the J assignment may be wrong. The receptor's source is a young man in good health and CMV-seropositive. Material for sequencing was PBMCs. The CDR3 sequence is CASREGAVRGQDEQYF. CDR3 DNA: TGTGCCAGCAGAGAGGGGGCTGTTAGGGGGCAGGACGAGCAGTACTTC.